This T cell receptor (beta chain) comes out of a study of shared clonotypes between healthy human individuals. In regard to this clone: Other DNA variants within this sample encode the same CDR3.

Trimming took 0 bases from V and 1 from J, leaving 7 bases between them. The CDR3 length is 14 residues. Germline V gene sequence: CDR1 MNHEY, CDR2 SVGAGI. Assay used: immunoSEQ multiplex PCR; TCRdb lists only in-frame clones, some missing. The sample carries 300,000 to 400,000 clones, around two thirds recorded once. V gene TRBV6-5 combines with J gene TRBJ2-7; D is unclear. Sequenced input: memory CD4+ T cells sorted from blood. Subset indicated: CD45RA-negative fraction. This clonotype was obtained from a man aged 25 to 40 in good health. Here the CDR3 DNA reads TGTGCCAGCAGTTACTCGCAGTCGTCCTACGAGCAGTACTTC. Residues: CASSYSQSSYEQYF.